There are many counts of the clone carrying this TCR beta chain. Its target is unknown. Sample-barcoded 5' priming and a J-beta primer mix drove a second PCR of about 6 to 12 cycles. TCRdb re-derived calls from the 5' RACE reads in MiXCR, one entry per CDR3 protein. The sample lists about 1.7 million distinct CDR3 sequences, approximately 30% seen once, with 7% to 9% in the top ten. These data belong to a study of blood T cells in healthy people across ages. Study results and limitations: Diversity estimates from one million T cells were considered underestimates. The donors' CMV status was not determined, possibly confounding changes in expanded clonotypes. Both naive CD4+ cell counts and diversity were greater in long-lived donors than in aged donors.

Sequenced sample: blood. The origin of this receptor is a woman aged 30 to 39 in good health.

CDR3 nucleotide sequence: TGTGCCAGCAGCCCCTCTCCCTCCTATAATTCACCCCTCCACTTT. Protein product: CASSPSPSYNSPLHF. This chain links TRBV28 with TRBJ1-6; D is unclear. Germline V lookup: CDR1 MDHEN, CDR2 SYDVKM. This CDR3 spans 15 amino acids. V gave up 6 bases and J gave up 0 bases, with 9 bases separating them. The full variable domain, with the rest looked up from reference TRBV28 and TRBJ1-6, is DVKVTQSSRYLVKRTGEKVFLECVQDMDHENMFWYRQDPGLGLRLIYFSYDVKMKEKGDIPEGYSVSREKKERFSLILESASTNQTSMYLCASSPSPSYNSPLHFGNGTRLTVT.